The 22 T cell receptor beta chains below were found in one sample sequenced in a study of blood T cell repertoires in COVID-19. The protocol was immunoSEQ multiplex PCR, while the TCRdb copy is restricted to in-frame clones and leaves out a portion. The sample carries roughly 73,000 clones, more than 80% recorded once. Sequencing input: peripheral blood. Receptors were obtained from a woman between 65 and 79 years old with acute or convalescent COVID-19.

The chain couples TRBV28 to TRBJ1-6; the D is unclear. The CDR3 has 14 amino acids. V lost 7 bases and J lost 0, with 7 bases in between. Looked up from germline, CDR1 is MDHEN and CDR2 is SYDVKM. The CDR3 DNA is TGTGCCAGCATTAGTTTCTCCTATAATTCACCCCTCCACTTT. The encoded protein is CASISFSYNSPLHF. Using reference TRBV28 and TRBJ1-6 for the parts outside the CDR3, the full variable domain is DVKVTQSSRYLVKRTGEKVFLECVQDMDHENMFWYRQDPGLGLRLIYFSYDVKMKEKGDIPEGYSVSREKKERFSLILESASTNQTSMYLCASISFSYNSPLHFGNGTRLTVT.

This clone has only a few counts. The rearrangement joins TRBV18 to TRBJ1-2; D perhaps matches TRBD1 (6 bases). Germline lookup yields CDR1 KGHSH and CDR2 LQKENI. The length of the CDR3 is 12 residues. Trimming stripped 3 bases from V and 5 bases from J, with 7 bases between. The CDR3 nucleotides read TGTGCCAGCTCACCGACAGGATATGGCTACACCTTC. This encodes CASSPTGYGYTF.

The chain combines TRBV7-3 with TRBJ1-4, with 7 positions matching TRBD1. V lost 5 bases to trimming and J lost 8 bases; unmatched junction nucleotides: 5. This CDR3 region has 13 residues. Germline CDR1 SGHTA, CDR2 FQGTGA. The CDR3 nucleotides read TGTGCCAGCAGCCGGACAGGCGGGGAAAAACTGTTTTTT. It encodes CASSRTGGEKLFF. Filled out from reference TRBV7-3 and TRBJ1-4, the complete variable domain reads GAGVSQTPSNKVTEKGKYVELRCDPISGHTALYWYRQSLGQGPEFLIYFQGTGAADDSGLPNDRFFAVRPEGSVSTLKIQRTERGDSAVYLCASSRTGGEKLFFGSGTQLSVL.

The V gene is TRBV6-2 or TRBV6-3, the J gene TRBJ1-2; TRBD1 agrees at 9 bases. The germline gives CDR1 MNHEY, CDR2 SVGEGT. This CDR3 has 16 amino acids. J gave up 4 bases and V 5 bases, and 11 bases lay outside the gene matches. CDR3 in amino acids: CASSTGPGQGTYGYTF. The CDR3 coding sequence is TGTGCCAGCAGTACCGGACCGGGACAGGGTACCTATGGCTACACCTTC.

This chain uses TRBV9 with TRBJ1-1, with 7 bases matching TRBD1. V lost 4 bases and J lost 3; bases outside the gene matches: 3. This CDR3 is 13 amino acids long. Germline CDR1 reads SGDLS; CDR2 reads YYNGEE. The CDR3 DNA follows: TGTGCCAGCAGCCTTGACAGGGACACTGAAGCTTTCTTT. It translates to CASSLDRDTEAFF. Full variable domain (rest looked up from reference TRBV9 and TRBJ1-1): DSGVTQTPKHLITATGQRVTLRCSPRSGDLSVYWYQQSLDQGLQFLIQYYNGEERAKGNILERFSAQQFPDLHSELNLSSLELGDSALYFCASSLDRDTEAFFGQGTRLTVV.

The rearrangement joins TRBV5-1 to TRBJ1-2; D is possibly TRBD1 (6 bases). This CDR3 comprises 13 residues. Germline loops: CDR1 SGHRS, CDR2 YFSETQ. V lost 4 bases and J 3 bases, leaving 10 bases between the germline ends. This CDR3 reads CASSTTGYYGYTF. The CDR3 coding sequence is TGCGCCAGCAGCACCACAGGGTACTATGGCTACACCTTC.

The chain employs TRBV28 and TRBJ1-4, with a possible D match to TRBD1 (6 bases). This CDR3 region has 12 residues. Germline V CDR1 and CDR2: MDHEN, SYDVKM. V was shortened by 11 bases and J by 7 bases, with 14 bases between the two germline ends. CDR3 bases: TGTGCCCTGGGGGCCTTGCGTGAAAAACTGTTTTTT. Protein: CALGALREKLFF.

This sequence joins TRBV7-9 and TRBJ2-3, with D possibly being TRBD1 (5 bases). Per the germline V gene, CDR1 is SEHNR and CDR2 is FQNEAQ (reference sequence). This CDR3 spans 14 amino acids. V lost 4 bases and J 2 bases, leaving 10 bases between the germline ends. In DNA form, the CDR3 reads TGTGCCAGCAGCTCAGGGTCGGTCACAGATACGCAGTATTTT. Amino acid sequence: CASSSGSVTDTQYF.

This sequence joins TRBV7-9 and TRBJ2-1, with 10 bases that match TRBD2. With V trimmed by 7 bases and J by 8 bases, 8 bases remained unmatched. The CDR3 is 14 residues long. Germline V lookup: CDR1 SEHNR, CDR2 FQNEAQ (reference sequence). Here the CDR3 DNA reads TGTGCCAGCACTAGCGGGAGTGTCACCCATGAGCAGTTCTTC. It specifies CASTSGSVTHEQFF.

This clone has more than one count but fewer than ten. The rearrangement links TRBV7-2 to TRBJ2-3, with 13 nucleotides matching TRBD2. V lost 7 bases to trimming and J lost 3 bases; unmatched junction nucleotides: 10. Germline loops: CDR1 SGHTA, CDR2 FQGNSA. The length of the CDR3 is 17 residues. CDR3 nucleotide sequence: TGTGCCAGCACTCTCTCTACTAGCGGGAGGGGGACAGATACGCAGTATTTT. Protein product: CASTLSTSGRGTDTQYF.

CDR3 sequence (DNA): TGTGCCAGCAGCTTAGACAGGAACACTGAAGCTTTCTTT. This codes for CASSLDRNTEAFF. This chain connects TRBV7-9 to TRBJ1-1, with D uncertain. Germline assignment: CDR1 SEHNR and CDR2 FQNEAQ (reference sequence). Trimming pared 1 base from V and 1 base from J, leaving 4 bases between. The CDR3 covers 13 residues.

This chain joins TRBV6-5 and TRBJ1-5; 9 bases agree with TRBD1. J was trimmed by 5 bases and V by 6 bases; bases with no gene match: 5. The CDR3 length is 14 residues. Germline V gives CDR1 MNHEY, CDR2 SVGAGI. The CDR3, as DNA: TGTGCCAGCAGCTACAGGGGGCGGGATCAGCCCCAGCATTTT. This translates into CASSYRGRDQPQHF.

This clone came up many times. The rearrangement joins TRBV19 to TRBJ2-2, with 7 bases matching TRBD2. There are 15 residues in the CDR3. Trimming took 4 bases from V and 4 from J; bases not matched to a gene: 6. The germline V gene encodes CDR1 LNHDA and CDR2 SQIVND (reference sequence). CDR3 sequence reads: CASSSLSGVTGELFF. The CDR3 DNA sequence: TGTGCCAGTAGTAGTCTGAGCGGGGTCACCGGGGAGCTGTTTTTT.

J is TRBJ2-1 and V is TRBV4-2; 8 nucleotides agree with TRBD2. Germline CDR1 reads LGHNA; CDR2 reads YNFKEQ. V shed 0 bases and J 3 bases; nucleotides not matched to a gene: 4. The CDR3 has 16 residues. The CDR3: CASSQDPGTSYNEQFF. In DNA form, the CDR3 reads TGTGCCAGCAGCCAAGATCCCGGGACTAGCTACAATGAGCAGTTCTTC.

The chain uses TRBV5-1 and TRBJ2-2; 10 bases line up with TRBD2. CDR1 and CDR2 (germline): SGHRS, YFSETQ. CDR3 size: 16 residues. Trimming cost V 0 bases and J 1 base; bases outside gene matches: 0. This chain's CDR3 is CASSLGLAGNTGELFF. In DNA, the CDR3 is TGCGCCAGCAGCTTGGGACTAGCGGGGAACACCGGGGAGCTGTTTTTT.

The chain uses TRBV6-5 and TRBJ2-4; the D is unclear. Trimming removed 6 bases at V and 0 bases at J, with 6 bases between. This CDR3 comprises 13 residues. CDR1 is MNHEY, CDR2 SVGAGI, per germline. CDR3 sequence reads: CASSVLAKNIQYF. In DNA, the CDR3 is TGTGCCAGCAGCGTTTTAGCCAAAAACATTCAGTACTTC.

The chain combines TRBV2 with TRBJ2-1, with 9 bases identical to TRBD1. CDR1 and CDR2 from the germline V gene are SNHLY and FYNNEI. Losses at the gene ends were 2 bases for V and 8 bases for J; bases not matched to a gene: 10. The CDR3 contains 16 residues. This CDR3 is CASSEKGDRVGDEQFF. The CDR3 bases are TGTGCCAGCAGTGAAAAGGGGGACAGGGTTGGGGATGAGCAGTTCTTC.

The DNA of the CDR3 is TGTGCCAGCAGCCTAAAACAGGGTAGGGAGACCCAGTACTTC. Encoded protein: CASSLKQGRETQYF. The rearrangement uses TRBV5-4 and TRBJ2-5, with D possibly TRBD1 on 6 matching bases. CDR1 is SGHNT, CDR2 YYREEE, per germline (reference sequence). This CDR3 spans 14 amino acids. V was cut by 4 bases and J by 5 bases, with 15 bases left in between.

This sequence joins TRBV10-1 and TRBJ2-3; TRBD2 matches 15 bases. The CDR3 is made up of 21 amino acids. Trimming removed 3 bases from V and 0 bases from J; junction bases left unmatched: 13. From germline, CDR1 is WNHNN and CDR2 SYGVQD (reference sequence). The CDR3 loop reads CASSDPRGLAGGPASTDTQYF. The DNA for the CDR3 is TGCGCCAGCAGTGACCCTAGGGGACTAGCGGGAGGCCCCGCTAGCACAGATACGCAGTATTTT.

This clone was seen only a few times. The V call is TRBV5-3, the J call TRBJ2-1, with 7 positions matching TRBD2. TRBV5-3 is reported as an ORF; its role is uncertain. The CDR3 totals 17 residues. The junction had 15 bases not matched to a gene; V was cut back by 4 bases and J by 5 bases. CDR3 region: CARSPSGGSGFNNEQFF. The DNA of the CDR3 is TGTGCCAGAAGCCCCTCGGGTGGTAGCGGGTTTAACAATGAGCAGTTCTTC.

The CDR3 loop is CASSRLGGITEAFF. CDR3 sequence (DNA): TGTGCCAGCAGCAGGCTCGGGGGAATCACTGAAGCTTTCTTT. The V gene is TRBV27, the J gene TRBJ1-1, with D perhaps TRBD1 (5 bases). Germline V CDR1 and CDR2: MNHEY, SMNVEV (reference sequence). The ends were cut back, 6 bases at V and 4 bases at J, with 15 bases in the middle. There are 14 residues in the CDR3.

The chain has TRBV5-1 and TRBJ2-4, with TRBD1 matching 9 bases. The J segment lost 3 bases and the V segment lost 4 bases, leaving 14 bases of the junction unmatched. The CDR3 spans 18 residues. CDR1 is SGHRS, CDR2 YFSETQ, per germline. The CDR3 nucleotides are TGCGCCAGCAGCCCGGACAGGGGAACGGGAGTCGTCAAAAACATTCAGTACTTC. This translates into CASSPDRGTGVVKNIQYF.